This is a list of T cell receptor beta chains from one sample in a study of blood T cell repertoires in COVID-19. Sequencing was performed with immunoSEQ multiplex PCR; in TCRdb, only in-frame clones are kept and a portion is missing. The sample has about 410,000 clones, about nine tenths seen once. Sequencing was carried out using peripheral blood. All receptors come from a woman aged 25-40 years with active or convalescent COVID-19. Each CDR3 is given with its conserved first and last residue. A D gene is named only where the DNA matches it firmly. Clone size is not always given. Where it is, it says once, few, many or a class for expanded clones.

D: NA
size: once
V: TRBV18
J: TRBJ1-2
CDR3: CASSPEANYGYTF
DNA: TGTGCCAGCTCACCAGAGGCAAACTATGGCTACACCTTC

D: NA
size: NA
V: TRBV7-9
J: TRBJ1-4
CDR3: CASLGQGQLFF
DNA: TGTGCCAGCTTAGGGCAGGGTCAACTGTTTTTT

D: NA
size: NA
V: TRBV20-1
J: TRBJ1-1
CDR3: CSASPAGARSTEAFF
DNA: TGCAGTGCTAGTCCAGCAGGGGCGAGGAGCACTGAAGCTTTCTTT

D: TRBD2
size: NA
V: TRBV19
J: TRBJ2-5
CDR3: CASSTPSGQETQYF
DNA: TGTGCCAGTAGTACACCTAGCGGACAAGAGACCCAGTACTTC

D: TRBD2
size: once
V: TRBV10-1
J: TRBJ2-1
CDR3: CASTGGGGTNNEQFF
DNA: TGCGCCAGCACCGGAGGCGGGGGGACAAACAATGAGCAGTTCTTC

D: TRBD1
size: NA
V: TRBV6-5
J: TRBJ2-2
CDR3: CASRGTGNTGELFF
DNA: TGTGCCAGCAGGGGGACAGGGAACACCGGGGAGCTGTTTTTT

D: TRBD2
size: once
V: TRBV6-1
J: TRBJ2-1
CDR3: CASSELAGGTNEQFF
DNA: TGTGCCAGCAGTGAGCTAGCGGGAGGGACGAATGAGCAGTTCTTC

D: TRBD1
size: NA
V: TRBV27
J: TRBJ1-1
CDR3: CASTEGGRGRYTEAFF
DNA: TGTGCCAGCACCGAAGGGGGTAGGGGGCGGTACACTGAAGCTTTCTTT

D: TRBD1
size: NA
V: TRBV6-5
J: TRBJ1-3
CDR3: CASSYGQESSGNTIYF
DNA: TGTGCCAGCAGTTACGGACAGGAGAGCTCTGGAAACACCATATATTTT

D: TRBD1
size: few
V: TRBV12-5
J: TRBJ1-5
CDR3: CASGPGTVNQPQHF
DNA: TGTGCTAGTGGTCCTGGGACAGTCAATCAGCCCCAGCATTTT

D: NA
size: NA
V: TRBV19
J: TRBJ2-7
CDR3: CASTTGSYEQYF
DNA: TGTGCCAGTACCACAGGCTCCTACGAGCAGTACTTC

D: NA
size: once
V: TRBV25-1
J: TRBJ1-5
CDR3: CASSEFSGDSNQPQHF
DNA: TGTGCCAGCAGTGAATTTTCGGGGGACAGCAATCAGCCCCAGCATTTT

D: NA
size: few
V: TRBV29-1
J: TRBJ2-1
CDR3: CSVEVWSSYNEQFF
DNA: TGCAGCGTCGAGGTGTGGAGCTCCTACAATGAGCAGTTCTTC

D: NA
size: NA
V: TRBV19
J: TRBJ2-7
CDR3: CASSFGIANYEQYF
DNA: TGTGCCAGTAGTTTCGGGATCGCTAACTACGAGCAGTACTTC

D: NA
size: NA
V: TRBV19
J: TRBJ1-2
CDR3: CASSRVSGLVRYGYTF
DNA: TGTGCCAGTAGTCGGGTCAGTGGCTTGGTTCGGTATGGCTACACCTTC

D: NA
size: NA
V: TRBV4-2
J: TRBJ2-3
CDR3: CASSQETTTPTDTQYF
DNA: TGTGCCAGCAGCCAAGAAACTACAACCCCCACAGATACGCAGTATTTT

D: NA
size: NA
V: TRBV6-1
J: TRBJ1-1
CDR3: CASSEAQGNTEAFF
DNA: TGTGCCAGCAGTGAAGCACAGGGGAACACTGAAGCTTTCTTT

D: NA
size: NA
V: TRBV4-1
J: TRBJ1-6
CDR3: CASSPGLGRTSPLHF
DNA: TGCGCCAGCAGCCCTGGACTAGGGCGGACTTCACCCCTCCACTTT

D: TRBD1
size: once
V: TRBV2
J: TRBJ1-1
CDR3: CASSVTGIMNTEAFF
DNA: TGTGCCAGCAGCGTGACAGGGATCATGAACACTGAAGCTTTCTTT

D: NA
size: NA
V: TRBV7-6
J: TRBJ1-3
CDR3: CASSPEQGGGNTIYF
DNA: TGTGCCAGCAGCCCAGAGCAGGGTGGAGGAAACACCATATATTTT

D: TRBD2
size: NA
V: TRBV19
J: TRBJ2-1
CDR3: CASSISLAGAYNEQFF
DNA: TGTGCCAGTAGTATAAGTCTAGCGGGGGCTTACAATGAGCAGTTCTTC

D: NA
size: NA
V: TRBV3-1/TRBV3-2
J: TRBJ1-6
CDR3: CASSQGEGPSAYSPLHF
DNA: TGTGCCAGCAGCCAAGGGGAGGGCCCATCGGCTTATTCACCCCTCCACTTT

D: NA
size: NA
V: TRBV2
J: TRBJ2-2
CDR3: CASSVLGDTGELFF
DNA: TGTGCCAGCAGTGTTTTAGGGGATACCGGGGAGCTGTTTTTT

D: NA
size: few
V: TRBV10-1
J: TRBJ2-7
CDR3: CASSDPGKKKYF
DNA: TGCGCCAGCAGTGACCCCGGGAAGAAGAAGTACTTC

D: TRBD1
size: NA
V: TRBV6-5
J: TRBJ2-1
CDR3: CASTGTGGANEQFF
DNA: TGTGCCAGTACTGGGACAGGGGGCGCGAATGAGCAGTTCTTC

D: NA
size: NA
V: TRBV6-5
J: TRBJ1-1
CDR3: CASSLVDRSNTEAFF
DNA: TGTGCCAGCAGCCTCGTCGACAGAAGCAACACTGAAGCTTTCTTT

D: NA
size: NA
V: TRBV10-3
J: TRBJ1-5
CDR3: CAISDDQVSNQPQHF
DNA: TGTGCCATCAGTGACGATCAGGTTAGCAATCAGCCCCAGCATTTT

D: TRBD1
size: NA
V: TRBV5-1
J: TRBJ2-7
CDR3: CASSMWDRGGYEQYF
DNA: TGCGCCAGCAGCATGTGGGACAGGGGCGGTTACGAGCAGTACTTC

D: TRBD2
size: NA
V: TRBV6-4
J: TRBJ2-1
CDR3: CASSALAGWTYNEQFF
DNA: TGTGCCAGCAGTGCGCTAGCGGGATGGACCTACAATGAGCAGTTCTTC

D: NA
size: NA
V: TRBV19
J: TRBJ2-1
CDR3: CASTVQRNNNEQFF
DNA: TGTGCCAGTACGGTTCAGCGGAACAACAATGAGCAGTTCTTC

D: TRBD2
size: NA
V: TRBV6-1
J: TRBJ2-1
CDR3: CASSELAGVNEQFF
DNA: TGTGCCAGCAGTGAACTAGCGGGAGTCAATGAGCAGTTCTTC

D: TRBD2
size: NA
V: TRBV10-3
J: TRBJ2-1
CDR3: CAIISGGRIRIRVAYNEQFF
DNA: TGTGCCATCATCTCGGGGGGGAGAATAAGGATTAGGGTAGCCTACAATGAGCAGTTCTTC

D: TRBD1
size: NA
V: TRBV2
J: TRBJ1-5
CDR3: CASRRGQGSNQPQHF
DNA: TGTGCCAGCAGAAGGGGACAGGGTAGCAATCAGCCCCAGCATTTT

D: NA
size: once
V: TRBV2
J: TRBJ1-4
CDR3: CASSEGGRNEKLFF
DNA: TGTGCCAGCAGTGAGGGGGGAAGGAATGAAAAACTGTTTTTT

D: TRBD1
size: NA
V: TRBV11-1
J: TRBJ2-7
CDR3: CASSLSGRGRNEQYF
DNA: TGTGCCAGCAGCTTATCGGGCAGGGGGCGAAACGAGCAGTACTTC

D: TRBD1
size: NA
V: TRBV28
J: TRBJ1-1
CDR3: CATTGGMEAFF
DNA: TGTGCCACCACAGGGGGAATGGAAGCTTTCTTT

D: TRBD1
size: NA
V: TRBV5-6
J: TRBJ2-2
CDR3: CASSSDRVPTGELFF
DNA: TGTGCCAGCAGCTCGGACAGGGTACCCACCGGGGAGCTGTTTTTT

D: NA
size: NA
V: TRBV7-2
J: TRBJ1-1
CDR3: CASSATQDTEAFF
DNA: TGTGCCAGCAGCGCGACCCAGGACACTGAAGCTTTCTTT

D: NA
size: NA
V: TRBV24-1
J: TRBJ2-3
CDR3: CATSESTVTDTQYF
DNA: TGTGCCACCAGTGAATCGACAGTGACAGATACGCAGTATTTT

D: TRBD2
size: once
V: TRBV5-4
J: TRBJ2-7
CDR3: CASSWNPGTTFEQYF
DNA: TGTGCCAGCAGCTGGAACCCCGGGACTACCTTCGAGCAGTACTTC

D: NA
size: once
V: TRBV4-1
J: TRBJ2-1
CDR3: CASSVLDVVSYNEQFF
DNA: TGCGCCAGCAGCGTACTAGATGTGGTGTCCTACAATGAGCAGTTCTTC

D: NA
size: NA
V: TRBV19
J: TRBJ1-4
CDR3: CASSILGQINEKLFF
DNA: TGTGCCAGTAGTATCCTGGGACAAATTAATGAAAAACTGTTTTTT

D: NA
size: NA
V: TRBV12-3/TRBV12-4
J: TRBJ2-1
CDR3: CASRGQDNEQFF
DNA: TGTGCCAGCAGGGGACAAGACAATGAGCAGTTCTTC

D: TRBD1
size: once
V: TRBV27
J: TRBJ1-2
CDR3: CASSNLPGQRGANYGYTF
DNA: TGTGCCAGCAGTAATCTACCGGGACAGAGGGGCGCTAACTATGGCTACACCTTC

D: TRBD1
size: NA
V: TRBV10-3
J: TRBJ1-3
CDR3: CAITRGQGEGNTIYF
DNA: TGTGCCATCACCCGGGGACAGGGAGAGGGAAACACCATATATTTT

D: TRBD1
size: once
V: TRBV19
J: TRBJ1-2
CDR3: CASTAGTGGAYGYTF
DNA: TGTGCCAGTACCGCCGGGACAGGGGGCGCCTATGGCTACACCTTC

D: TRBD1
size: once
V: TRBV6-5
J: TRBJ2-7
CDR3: CASRDVGQDHEQYF
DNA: TGTGCCAGCAGAGACGTCGGACAGGATCACGAGCAGTACTTC

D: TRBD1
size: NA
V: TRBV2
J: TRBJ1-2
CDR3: CASSDGQGSYGYTF
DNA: TGTGCCAGCAGTGACGGACAGGGTAGCTATGGCTACACCTTC

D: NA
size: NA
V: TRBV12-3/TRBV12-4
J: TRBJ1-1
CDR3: CASTLMGDTEAFF
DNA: TGTGCCAGCACCCTAATGGGCGACACTGAAGCTTTCTTT

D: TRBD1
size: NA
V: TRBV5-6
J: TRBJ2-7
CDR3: CASSKDRGEQYF
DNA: TGTGCCAGCAGCAAGGACAGGGGCGAGCAGTACTTC

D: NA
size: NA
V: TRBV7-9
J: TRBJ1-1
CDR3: CASLVAGNTEAFF
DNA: TGTGCCAGCCTGGTTGCAGGGAACACTGAAGCTTTCTTT

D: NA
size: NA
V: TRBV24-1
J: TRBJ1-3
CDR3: CATREHSSGNTIYF
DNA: TGTGCCACCAGGGAGCACTCGAGTGGAAACACCATATATTTT

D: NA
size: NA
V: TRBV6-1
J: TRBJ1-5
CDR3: CASSELQASNQPQHF
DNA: TGTGCCAGCAGTGAACTTCAGGCTAGCAATCAGCCCCAGCATTTT

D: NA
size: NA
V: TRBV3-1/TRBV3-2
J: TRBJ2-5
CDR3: CASSRDGPLPGETQYF
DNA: TGTGCCAGCAGCAGAGATGGTCCCCTCCCGGGAGAGACCCAGTACTTC